Each of the 17 T cell receptor beta chains below was sequenced from the same sample in a study of human T cells and chemical hapten exposure. A single record per CDR3 protein comes from TCRdb applying MiXCR to the RACE reads. The data contain under 300,000 distinct CDR3 sequences, 7.7% of them singletons. This sample's time point: pre-sensitization, week 0. Treatment given: therapeutic diphenylcyclopropenone sensitization with weekly scalp DPC. The material sequenced was whole blood, taken in connection with sensitization to the hapten diphenylcyclopropenone (DPC). The receptors come from a man younger than 35 with alopecia areata. Some clones in this sample may be carry-over from other donors' samples.

This clonotype appeared many times. The chain has TRBV7-2 and TRBJ2-4, with D tentatively TRBD1 or TRBD2 (6 bases each). The CDR3 totals 13 residues. The V and J ends lost 1 base and 9 bases respectively, with 10 bases between them. Germline CDR1 and CDR2: SGHTA and FQGNSA. The CDR3 loop reads CASSLEGGGIQYF. DNA of the CDR3: TGTGCCAGCAGCTTAGAGGGGGGTGGCATTCAGTACTTC.

This clonotype has only a few counts. The J gene is TRBJ2-4, the V gene TRBV4-1; D gene unclear. CDR3 length: 16 amino acids. The germline CDR1 and CDR2 sequences are MGHRA and YSYEKL. V lost 0 bases to trimming and J lost 4 bases, with 13 bases between them. The chain's CDR3 is CASSQESGGVKNIQYF. The CDR3 nucleotides are TGCGCCAGCAGCCAAGAATCTGGTGGAGTAAAAAACATTCAGTACTTC.

This clonotype was detected only a few times. The chain joins TRBV6-2 or TRBV6-3 to TRBJ2-1; 9 nucleotides match TRBD2. Germline CDR1 and CDR2: MNHEY and SVGEGT. V lost 2 bases, J lost 10 bases, and 12 bases stayed unmatched. The length of the CDR3 is 16 residues. CDR3 DNA sequence: TGTGCCAGCAGTTACACGTTCCCAGCGGGGGGCGGCGAGCAGTTCTTC. This codes for CASSYTFPAGGGEQFF.

This clonotype appeared many times. The V gene is TRBV4-1, the J gene TRBJ1-2, with unresolved D. This CDR3 is built from 12 residues. Germline loops: CDR1 MGHRA, CDR2 YSYEKL. The V and J ends lost 2 bases and 5 bases respectively, with 6 bases between them. DNA for the CDR3: TGCGCCAGCAGCCAAAAGGCATATGGCTACACCTTC. As protein: CASSQKAYGYTF.

This clonotype has a count of ten or more. The V call is TRBV7-2, the J call TRBJ1-1, with D possibly being TRBD1 (5 bases). This CDR3 is 15 amino acids long. The V end lost 6 bases, the J end lost 2 bases, and 16 bases lay between the germline ends. Germline V gives CDR1 SGHTA, CDR2 FQGNSA. This CDR3 reads CASSVGGAGNTEAFF. CDR3 in DNA: TGTGCCAGCAGTGTCGGTGGGGCGGGAAACACTGAAGCTTTCTTT.

This clonotype was counted between two and nine times. The genes are TRBV20-1 and TRBJ1-2; D is perhaps TRBD1 (6 bases). The CDR3 is 14 amino acids. Germline V gene data show CDR1 as DFQATT and CDR2 as SNEGSKA (reference sequence). The V and J ends lost 5 bases and 4 bases respectively, with 17 bases between them. The CDR3 DNA is TGCAGTGCTCGAACCCCTGGACAGCTCTATGGCTACACCTTC. It translates to CSARTPGQLYGYTF.

This clonotype was seen only a few times. The V gene is TRBV11-2, the J gene TRBJ1-2, with unresolved D. V dropped 0 bases and J dropped 3 bases, with 14 bases sitting between them. The CDR3 contains 16 residues. Germline values: CDR1 SGHAT, CDR2 FQNNGV. CDR3 residues: CASSLEISTGDYGYTF. In DNA, the CDR3 is TGTGCCAGCAGCTTAGAAATATCCACTGGAGACTATGGCTACACCTTC.

This clonotype was counted a few times. The chain links TRBV5-1 to TRBJ2-1, with D tentatively TRBD2 (5 bases). Germline values: CDR1 SGHRS, CDR2 YFSETQ. The CDR3 has 13 residues. Trimming left V 1 base short and J 8 bases short, with 10 bases between. CDR3 nucleotide sequence: TGCGCCAGCAGCTTGTACTCGAGGGATGAGCAGTTCTTC. Encoded protein: CASSLYSRDEQFF.

The chain joins TRBV21-1 to TRBJ1-2; the table's D gene call, TRBD1, was not cross checked with the DNA. TRBV21-1 is a pseudogene. The CDR3 consists of 17 residues. CDR3 region: CASSSRPGGRYLDGYTF. DNA of the CDR3: TGTGCCAGCAGTTCCCGTCCCGGGGGGCGCTATCTTGATGGCTACACCTTC.

This clonotype was observed at least ten times. The gene calls are TRBV3-1 and TRBJ2-7, with D hard to call. Deletions cut 1 base from V and 4 bases from J, with 2 bases between. Looked up from germline, CDR1 is LGHDT and CDR2 is YNNKEL (reference sequence). The CDR3 extends over 11 amino acids. The CDR3 loop reads CASSQGYEQYF. As DNA, the CDR3 is TGTGCCAGCAGCCAAGGATACGAGCAGTACTTC.

This clonotype was found a few times. The chain joins TRBV18 to TRBJ2-3; 8 nucleotides align to TRBD1. The germline V gene has CDR1 KGHSH and CDR2 LQKENI. V was pared by 3 bases and J by 5 bases, with 1 base of the junction left unmatched. The CDR3 is 13 residues long. CDR3 region: CASSPDRGDTQYF. CDR3 nucleotides: TGTGCCAGCTCACCTGACAGGGGAGATACGCAGTATTTT.

The chain has TRBV10-2 and TRBJ2-3; D might be TRBD1 (6 bases). Germline values: CDR1 WSHSY, CDR2 SAAADI. The ends were cut back, 8 bases at V and 5 bases at J, with 14 bases in the middle. The CDR3 loop spans 13 amino acids. CDR3 sequence reads: CASGQTHLDTQYF. CDR3 DNA: TGCGCCAGCGGACAGACACACTTAGATACGCAGTATTTT.

This clonotype was seen only a few times. In DNA form, the CDR3 reads TGTGCCAGCAGCTTAGTAGCGGGGGGGCTGGAGACCCAGTACTTC. It translates to CASSLVAGGLETQYF. J is TRBJ2-5 and V is TRBV7-9; 11 bases agree with TRBD2. Unmatched junction bases numbered 3, after V lost 1 base and J lost 5 bases. CDR3 length: 15 residues. Germline lookup yields CDR1 SEHNR and CDR2 FQNEAQ (reference sequence).

In its sample, this clonotype was seen many times. The chain combines TRBV5-5 with TRBJ2-5; perhaps TRBD2 as D (6 bases). CDR1 and CDR2 (germline): SGHKS, YYEKEE (reference sequence). The CDR3 sequence is 12 residues long. V lost 2 bases, J lost 8 bases, and 10 bases lay in between. Here the CDR3 reads CASSFSSDTQYF. The CDR3 bases are TGTGCCAGCAGCTTTTCTAGCGACACCCAGTACTTC. Full variable domain (missing parts from reference TRBV5-5 and TRBJ2-5): DAGVTQSPTHLIKTRGQQVTLRCSPISGHKSVSWYQQVLGQGPQFIFQYYEKEERGRGNFPDRFSARQFPNYSSELNVNALLLGDSALYLCASSFSSDTQYFGPGTRLLVL.

This chain's CDR3 is CASSESTVNTEAFF. DNA of the CDR3: TGCGCCAGCAGTGAGTCTACGGTGAACACTGAAGCTTTCTTT. This chain uses TRBV10-1 with TRBJ1-1, with D uncertain. CDR1 and CDR2 from the germline V gene are WNHNN and SYGVQD (reference sequence). The CDR3 is made up of 14 amino acids. Trimming took off 0 bases at V and 0 bases at J, with 5 bases between the two ends.

The chain has TRBV12-3 or TRBV12-4 and TRBJ1-1, with D tentatively TRBD1 (6 bases). The CDR3 loop spans 18 amino acids. Trimming stripped 6 bases from V and 1 base from J, with 24 bases between. The CDR3 loop reads CASRTGEGGGTGNTEAFF. DNA for the CDR3: TGTGCCAGCAGGACTGGGGAGGGAGGGGGTACCGGGAACACTGAAGCTTTCTTT.

To note about this clonotype: Germline is not matched at one junction end, which may reflect a read error. The chain links TRBV11-2 to TRBJ2-6, with a tentative D call TRBD1 (5 bases). Germline V gene sequence: CDR1 SGHAT, CDR2 FQNNGV. This CDR3 is 14 amino acids long. CDR3 loop: CASSHIRGANVLTF. The CDR3 DNA reads as TGTGCCAGCAGCCATATACGTGGGGCCAACGTGCTGACTTTC.